This T cell receptor (beta chain) was retrieved from a study of OX40 agonist ivuxolimab in advanced cancers. Produced via immunoSEQ multiplex PCR; TCRdb's table is partial and in-frame only. The repertoire holds roughly 20,000 clones, 80% to 90% seen once, with about an eighth in the top ten. This clone was recorded once. The V gene lost 5 bases and the J gene lost 4 bases, with 22 bases spanning the gap. Per the germline V gene, CDR1 is GTSNPN and CDR2 is SVGIG (reference sequence). CDR3 size: 16 residues. This TCR derives from an adult with an advanced solid tumor such as melanoma, head and neck, liver or kidney cancer. This material consisted of CD4+ or CD8+ T cells sorted from blood, taken in a trial of the OX40 agonist ivuxolimab. V usage is TRBV30 and J usage is TRBJ2-3, with D perhaps TRBD1 or TRBD2 (5 bases each). The CDR3 is CAWLPGPPAIPDTQYF. CDR3 DNA sequence: TGTGCCTGGTTACCGGGACCTCCCGCAATTCCAGATACGCAGTATTTT.